These T cell receptor beta chains were read from a single sample in a study of T cell clones after liver transplantation. Repertoires were generated with immunoSEQ multiplex PCR, while TCRdb's copy carries only in-frame clones and drops some. The table lists approximately 51,000 clones, 70% to 75% of them singletons, with just under 10% in the top ten. The input for sequencing was CD4+ T cells from blood, taken less than 70 months after liver transplant. Every receptor here comes from a human patient who received a liver transplant. Some T cells here may be from the graft donor. Each CDR3 is given with its conserved first and last residue. The order of the fields is J gene, V gene, clone size, D gene, CDR3 DNA, CDR3 protein. A D gene is named only where the DNA matches it firmly. The size field is filled for only some rows; it gives once, few, many or a size class.

>TRBJ1-4|TRBV5-1|NA|NA
TGCGCCAGCAGCTTGGGGGACCTCGGGGAAAAACTGTTTTTT
CASSLGDLGEKLFF
>TRBJ1-1|TRBV6-5|NA|NA
TGTGCCAGCAGACGCCGACAGGTAAACACTGAAGCTTTCTTT
CASRRRQVNTEAFF
>TRBJ1-2|TRBV19|few|TRBD1
TGTGCCAGTAGTCCCGGGACAGACCTCTATGGCTACACCTTC
CASSPGTDLYGYTF
>TRBJ1-2|TRBV7-3|NA|NA
TGTGCCAGCAGCTTCGGGGGGGCCTATGGCTACACCTTC
CASSFGGAYGYTF
>TRBJ2-4|TRBV27|once|TRBD2
TGTGCCAGCAGTTCCACCCCGATAGCGGGGGGCCCTTTAGCCAAAAACATTCAGTACTTC
CASSSTPIAGGPLAKNIQYF
>TRBJ1-1|TRBV5-4|few|NA
TGTGCCAGCAGCCCGGGAGGCAGGTTTGAAGCTTTCTTT
CASSPGGRFEAFF
>TRBJ2-5|TRBV4-1|NA|NA
TGCGCCAGCAGCCAAGAGGGTAGCCGGGGTCAAGAGACCCAGTACTTC
CASSQEGSRGQETQYF
>TRBJ1-2|TRBV28|NA|NA
TGTGCCAGCAGTTTATTTCGGGGGATGGGTAGTGGCTACACCTTC
CASSLFRGMGSGYTF
>TRBJ1-4|TRBV5-1|NA|TRBD1
TGCGCCAGCAGCTTAACAGGGGCAGGAGAAAAACTGTTTTTT
CASSLTGAGEKLFF
>TRBJ1-1|TRBV5-8|NA|TRBD1
TGTGCCAGCAGCCCAGTCTGGACAGGGAGGAGAGGAACTGAAGCTTTCTTT
CASSPVWTGRRGTEAFF
>TRBJ2-4|TRBV6-5|NA|NA
TGTGCCAGCAGTTCCGGACCTCCTGAAGCCAAAAACATTCAGTACTTC
CASSSGPPEAKNIQYF
>TRBJ1-6|TRBV9|NA|NA
TGTGCCAGCAGCGTAGGGGGTAGCTCCTATAATTCACCCCTCCACTTT
CASSVGGSSYNSPLHF
>TRBJ1-6|TRBV5-4|NA|NA
TGTGCCAGCAGCTTGGGTGACTTTCGATCACCCCTCCACTTT
CASSLGDFRSPLHF
>TRBJ1-1|TRBV5-8|NA|NA
TGTGCCAGCAGCTCTTTCGACAGGGAAGCTTTCTTT
CASSSFDREAFF
>TRBJ2-3|TRBV4-1|NA|NA
TGCGCCAGCAGCCAAGGTGGAATCATCGGGGGCACAGATACGCAGTATTTT
CASSQGGIIGGTDTQYF
>TRBJ1-1|TRBV4-1|NA|NA
TGCGCCAGCAGCCGAACAGGGTTGACTGAAGCTTTCTTT
CASSRTGLTEAFF
>TRBJ1-4|TRBV5-5|NA|NA
TGTGCCAGCAGCCTAGGGATAACCGAGAATGAAAAACTGTTTTTT
CASSLGITENEKLFF
>TRBJ1-1|TRBV19|NA|NA
TGTGCCAGTAGTTTAACCGGGACACCGGTAGGAGCTTTCTTT
CASSLTGTPVGAFF
>TRBJ1-2|TRBV6-1|NA|NA
TGTGCCAGCAGTAACACAGGTGGCTACACCTTC
CASSNTGGYTF
>TRBJ1-6|TRBV2|many|TRBD1
TGTGCCAGCAGGGGACAGGGAATTCAGACCCTCCACTTT
CASRGQGIQTLHF
>TRBJ2-3|TRBV14|NA|NA
TGTGCCAGCAGCCAGGACCTTCGTGGAGATACGCAGTATTTT
CASSQDLRGDTQYF
>TRBJ1-4|TRBV19|NA|NA
TGTGCCAGTAGTATCGGGGGGCTAGGAGAAAAACTGTTTTTT
CASSIGGLGEKLFF
>TRBJ2-3|TRBV2|medium-sized|NA
TGTGCCAGCAGTGTGGGGCAAAGCACAGATACGCAGTATTTT
CASSVGQSTDTQYF
>TRBJ2-5|TRBV11-1|NA|NA
TGTGCCAGCAGCGTCGGTGATCAAGAGACCCAGTACTTC
CASSVGDQETQYF
>TRBJ1-5|TRBV28|NA|NA
TGTGCCAGCAGTTTTAGGTCCCGTTATCAGCCCCAGCATTTT
CASSFRSRYQPQHF
>TRBJ2-3|TRBV19|NA|NA
TGTGCCAGTAGTCCTTGGACAGAGGGGACAGATACGCAGTATTTT
CASSPWTEGTDTQYF
>TRBJ2-2|TRBV9|NA|NA
TGTGCCAGCAGCGTAGCTTCCCGAGCCACCGGGGAGCTGTTTTTT
CASSVASRATGELFF
>TRBJ1-2|TRBV6-1|NA|NA
TGTGCCAGCAGTGAATCGGCTTCCTTGAGGAGTGGCTACACCTTC
CASSESASLRSGYTF
>TRBJ2-5|TRBV5-4|NA|NA
TGTGCCAGCAGCTTGGTTCCGTCTCAAGAGACCCAGTACTTC
CASSLVPSQETQYF
>TRBJ2-3|TRBV6-5|NA|TRBD1
TGTGCCAGCAGTGCAACAGGGGGCCGGACAGATACGCAGTATTTT
CASSATGGRTDTQYF
>TRBJ1-3|TRBV28|NA|NA
TGTGCCAGCAGTCGGGGAACCTCTGGAAACACCATATATTTT
CASSRGTSGNTIYF
>TRBJ1-4|TRBV28|once|NA
TGTGCCAGCAGCCAGACGACAGGCTGGGCTAATGAAAAACTGTTTTTT
CASSQTTGWANEKLFF
>TRBJ2-7|TRBV14|NA|TRBD1
TGTGCCAGCAGCGTGAGCCGGGACAGGTTTTACGAGCAGTACTTC
CASSVSRDRFYEQYF
>TRBJ1-6|TRBV9|NA|NA
TGTGCCAGCAGCGTAGGTATGATTGATTCACCCCTCCACTTT
CASSVGMIDSPLHF
>TRBJ2-7|TRBV15|NA|NA
TGTGCCACCAGCAGAGCGTCGGGGTTGGACGAGCAGTACTTC
CATSRASGLDEQYF
>TRBJ2-7|TRBV6-1|NA|NA
TGTGCCAGCAGTGGGGGACTCCAGAGCTCCTACGAGCAGTACTTC
CASSGGLQSSYEQYF
>TRBJ2-1|TRBV30|few|NA
TGTGCCTGGAGACAATACAATGAGCAGTTCTTC
CAWRQYNEQFF
>TRBJ1-3|TRBV30|NA|NA
TGTGCCTCGGACACTATGGGTGGAAACACCATATATTTT
CASDTMGGNTIYF
>TRBJ2-5|TRBV7-2|NA|NA
TGTGCCAGCAGCCCGGGACCCTCTACGCTTGAGACCCAGTACTTC
CASSPGPSTLETQYF
>TRBJ1-3|TRBV6-5|NA|NA
TGTGCCAGCAGCGGCGGGGCTTTGGGAAACACCATATATTTT
CASSGGALGNTIYF
>TRBJ2-2|TRBV18|NA|TRBD1
TGTGCCAGCTCACCAAGTAGGACAGGGAACACCGGGGAGCTGTTTTTT
CASSPSRTGNTGELFF
>TRBJ2-1|TRBV6-1|few|TRBD2
TGTGCCACAGAGCGGGGAAGCTCCTACAATGAGCAGTTCTTC
CATERGSSYNEQFF
>TRBJ2-3|TRBV6-1|NA|NA
TGTGCCAGCAAGGGTTATAGCACAGATACGCAGTATTTT
CASKGYSTDTQYF
>TRBJ1-4|TRBV2|NA|TRBD1
TGTGCCAGCAGTCGGGACAGGGCTCTTAAAGGGAATGAAAAACTGTTTTTT
CASSRDRALKGNEKLFF
>TRBJ1-5|TRBV28|NA|NA
TGTGCCAGCAGGTCTACAGGTGTTAGCAATCAGCCCCAGCATTTT
CASRSTGVSNQPQHF
>TRBJ1-1|TRBV18|NA|NA
TGTGCCAGCTCACCGGGCTCCGGGACAAAAAACATGAACACTGAAGCTTTCTTT
CASSPGSGTKNMNTEAFF
>TRBJ2-1|TRBV10-2|NA|TRBD2
TGCGCCAGCAGTGCGCGGGTAGCGGGGACCGATGAGCAGTTCTTC
CASSARVAGTDEQFF
>TRBJ1-2|TRBV6-5|NA|NA
TGTGCCAGCAGCCGCCGGGGGGGGCGAGGCTACACCTTC
CASSRRGGRGYTF
>TRBJ1-1|TRBV11-2|NA|NA
TGTGCCAGCAGCTCGGTCGGGATGAGCACTGAAGCTTTCTTT
CASSSVGMSTEAFF
>TRBJ2-7|TRBV7-2|NA|NA
TGTGCCAGCAGCTTAACCATGGCCTACGAGCAGTACTTC
CASSLTMAYEQYF
>TRBJ1-5|TRBV7-9|NA|NA
TGTGCCAGCAGCCGAACGGAGGGCGGGGATCAGCCCCAGCATTTT
CASSRTEGGDQPQHF
>TRBJ1-2|TRBV6-1|NA|NA
TGTGCCAGCAGTGGGCGGGGGCAGGCAAGGGGAGCTAACTATGGCTACACCTTC
CASSGRGQARGANYGYTF
>TRBJ1-5|TRBV6-5|NA|NA
TGTGCCAGCGTGGCAGGGGAGGGTCAGCCCCAGCATTTT
CASVAGEGQPQHF
>TRBJ1-1|TRBV28|NA|NA
TGTGCCAGCAGTTTACCAGGACGAGATGCTTTCTTT
CASSLPGRDAFF
>TRBJ1-1|TRBV21-1|NA|NA
TGTGCCAGCAGTGTCTTTGTAGCTAACACAATTCGCACTGAAGCTTTCTTT
CASSVFVANTIRTEAFF